These 30 T cell receptor beta chains were all obtained from the same sample, sequenced in a study of cytomegalovirus exposure and HLA in healthy donors. Use of 60 Vbeta and 13 Jbeta primers characterized the PCR. Repertoires were generated with immunoSEQ multiplex PCR, while TCRdb's copy carries only in-frame clones and drops some. Of approximately 110,000 clones in the sample, under 85% were seen once. Sequences were obtained from PBMCs. The receptors were gathered from a man aged 18 to 30 in good health and CMV-seronegative.

The chain carries TRBV28 and TRBJ1-5; D call uncertain. V was clipped by 7 bases and J by 7 bases, with 5 bases between them. This CDR3 spans 10 amino acids. Germline loops: CDR1 MDHEN, CDR2 SYDVKM. CDR3 sequence reads: CASNLQPQHF. The CDR3 nucleotides are TGTGCCAGCAACTTGCAGCCCCAGCATTTT.

The chain employs TRBV2 and TRBJ1-4; D is unresolved. The germline gives CDR1 SNHLY, CDR2 FYNNEI. V lost 2 bases and J lost 3, with 7 bases in between. This CDR3 contains 14 residues. CDR3 coding DNA: TGTGCCAGCAGTGAAACGGGTGCTAATGAAAAACTGTTTTTT. The encoded protein is CASSETGANEKLFF.

The rearrangement links TRBV10-3 to TRBJ2-7; 7 nucleotides agree with TRBD1. The CDR3 sequence is 12 residues long. V dropped 10 bases and J dropped 3; count of bases not matched to a gene: 6. The V gene's germline CDR1 is ENHRY and CDR2 SYGVKD. CDR3 region: CATRDSFYEQYF. The CDR3 DNA sequence: TGTGCCACCCGGGACAGCTTCTACGAGCAGTACTTC.

The chain couples TRBV7-9 to TRBJ1-5; D gene uncertain. Per the germline V gene, CDR1 is SEHNR and CDR2 is FQNEAQ (reference sequence). The CDR3 loop spans 15 amino acids. The germline V and J ends were trimmed by 1 base and 0 bases, with 7 bases remaining between them. The CDR3 is CASSLGPPSNQPQHF. The CDR3 DNA sequence: TGTGCCAGCAGCTTAGGGCCTCCTAGCAATCAGCCCCAGCATTTT.

The chain has TRBV19 and TRBJ2-3; 11 bases agree with TRBD2. This CDR3 has 17 amino acids. Germline values: CDR1 LNHDA, CDR2 SQIVND (reference sequence). With 0 bases clipped from V and 6 bases from J, the junction kept 8 bases outside the gene matches. The CDR3 here is CASSIDRTSGSGDTQYF. The CDR3 bases are TGTGCCAGTAGTATAGATCGCACTAGCGGGAGCGGTGATACGCAGTATTTT.

The V gene is TRBV7-8, the J gene TRBJ2-1, with TRBD2 as a possible D gene (5 bases). The germline V gene encodes CDR1 SGHVS and CDR2 FQNEAQ. This CDR3 is built from 15 residues. V was clipped by 1 base and J by 4 bases, with 11 bases between them. The CDR3 loop is CASSLVVRGYNEQFF. Here the CDR3 DNA reads TGTGCCAGCAGCTTAGTGGTGCGAGGGTACAATGAGCAGTTCTTC. The whole variable domain, remainder taken from reference TRBV7-8 and TRBJ2-1, is GAGVSQSPRYKVAKRGQDVALRCDPISGHVSLFWYQQALGQGPEFLTYFQNEAQLDKSGLPSDRFFAERPEGSVSTLKIQRTQQEDSAVYLCASSLVVRGYNEQFFGPGTRLTVL.

The chain recombines TRBV4-1 with TRBJ1-5, with 8 bases fitting TRBD1. Germline V CDR1 and CDR2: MGHRA, YSYEKL. The CDR3 loop spans 15 amino acids. The V segment lost 6 bases and the J segment 6 bases; nucleotides outside the gene matches: 10. The CDR3 sequence: CASRPVDREAQPQHF. The CDR3, as DNA: TGCGCCAGCAGACCCGTGGACAGGGAGGCTCAGCCCCAGCATTTT.

DNA of the CDR3: TGTGCCAGCAGCTCGGACAAGAACACTGAAGCTTTCTTT. Protein product: CASSSDKNTEAFF. V is TRBV7-6 and J is TRBJ1-1; D possibly corresponds to TRBD1 (5 bases). The germline CDR1 and CDR2 sequences are SGHVS and FNYEAQ. The CDR3 has 13 residues. The V gene lost 4 bases and the J gene lost 1 base, with 7 bases spanning the gap. The variable domain in full, with the rest retrieved from reference TRBV7-6 and TRBJ1-1, is GAGVSQSPRYKVTKRGQDVALRCDPISGHVSLYWYRQALGQGPEFLTYFNYEAQQDKSGLPNDRFSAERPEGSISTLTIQRTEQRDSAMYRCASSSDKNTEAFFGQGTRLTVV.

The chain links TRBV7-9 to TRBJ2-3; 10 bases match TRBD2. The germline gives CDR1 SEHNR, CDR2 FQNEAQ (reference sequence). The CDR3 covers 19 residues. The V and J ends lost 6 bases and 0 bases, in that order; junction bases with no gene match: 15. The CDR3 DNA follows: TGTGCCAGCAGAAGTTTCGGCCTAGCGGGAGCATCTAGCACAGATACGCAGTATTTT. Its translation: CASRSFGLAGASSTDTQYF.

The chain joins TRBV5-1 to TRBJ1-1; TRBD1 aligns across 7 bases. The CDR3 loop spans 15 amino acids. Trimming at V came to 4 bases and at J to 1 base, leaving 7 bases not matched to a gene. Germline values: CDR1 SGHRS, CDR2 YFSETQ. This chain's CDR3 is CASSTRTGPNTEAFF. The CDR3 coding sequence is TGCGCCAGCAGCACGAGGACAGGCCCGAACACTGAAGCTTTCTTT.

The J gene is TRBJ1-5, the V gene TRBV4-1; maybe TRBD1 (6 bases). Trimming shortened V by 4 bases and J by 2 bases, and 12 bases separated the two germline ends. This CDR3 region has 15 residues. The V gene's germline CDR1 is MGHRA and CDR2 YSYEKL. The CDR3 loop reads CASSPLYRGNQPQHF. The CDR3 region has the DNA TGCGCCAGCAGCCCACTCTACAGGGGCAATCAGCCCCAGCATTTT.

Only one count was recorded for this clone. V and J are TRBV14 and TRBJ2-7; D unclear. This CDR3 has 15 residues. Germline V CDR1 and CDR2: SGHDN, FVKESK. V lost 0 bases and J 3 bases, leaving 12 bases between the germline ends. The CDR3 reads CASSQEVLGRYEQYF. The CDR3, as DNA: TGTGCCAGCAGCCAAGAAGTCTTGGGCCGCTACGAGCAGTACTTC.

This clone occurred a few times. The genes are TRBV7-9 and TRBJ2-7, with 7 positions matching TRBD2. Germline V gene lookup returns CDR1 SEHNR and CDR2 FQNEAQ (reference sequence). Unmatched junction bases numbered 13, after V lost 6 bases and J lost 2 bases. The CDR3 is made up of 16 amino acids. DNA for the CDR3: TGTGCCAGCAGTTCTAGGGAAGCGGGGAGGCCCTACGAGCAGTACTTC. Its translation is CASSSREAGRPYEQYF.

There are a few counts of this clone. The chain has TRBV6-1 and TRBJ2-1; 9 positions agree with TRBD2. The germline V gene encodes CDR1 MNHNS and CDR2 SASEGT. CDR3 length equals 18 residues. V was clipped by 3 bases and J by 6 bases; unmatched bases: 15. The CDR3 nucleotides read TGTGCCAGCAGTGACAGGTTGGGCGCTAGCGGGAATCTCAATGAGCAGTTCTTC. The encoded protein is CASSDRLGASGNLNEQFF.

This clone appeared a few times. The rearrangement links TRBV5-1 to TRBJ2-4; D is unclear. The germline V gene has CDR1 SGHRS and CDR2 YFSETQ. There are 14 residues in the CDR3. Trimming cost V 4 bases and J 12 bases, with 20 bases left between them. CDR3: CASSPDHPRITQYF. The CDR3 DNA follows: TGCGCCAGCAGCCCCGACCATCCGAGGATAACTCAGTACTTC.

The chain carries TRBV9 and TRBJ2-7, with D possibly TRBD2 on 6 matching bases. The germline V gene has CDR1 SGDLS and CDR2 YYNGEE. V was cut by 3 bases and J by 3 bases, with 16 bases left in between. The CDR3 is made up of 15 amino acids. Here the CDR3 DNA reads TGTGCCAGCAGCGCGACCGGGAGCGCCATCTACGAGCAGTACTTC. Translating gives CASSATGSAIYEQYF.

The J gene is TRBJ2-2, the V gene TRBV6-5; 7 bases agree with TRBD2. Trimming removed 2 bases from V and 2 bases from J; junction bases left unmatched: 2. This CDR3 has 15 residues. Germline V gene data show CDR1 as MNHEY and CDR2 as SVGAGI. The CDR3 loop is CASSYGTTNTGELFF. CDR3 coding DNA: TGTGCCAGCAGTTACGGGACTACTAACACCGGGGAGCTGTTTTTT.

The rearrangement joins TRBV7-2 to TRBJ2-7; 14 bases map to TRBD2. Germline trimming cut 5 bases from V and 0 bases from J; bases unmatched to any gene: 6. CDR1 is SGHTA and CDR2 is FQGNSA in the germline V gene. There are 17 residues in the CDR3. The CDR3 region is CASSPGLAGVRSYEQYF. In nucleotides, the CDR3 is TGTGCCAGCAGCCCGGGACTAGCGGGAGTTCGCTCCTACGAGCAGTACTTC.

A few counts support this clone. The CDR3 protein is CASSVGGQGSGEQYF. The CDR3 bases are TGTGCCAGCAGCGTAGGGGGACAGGGATCCGGCGAGCAGTACTTC. This sequence joins TRBV9 and TRBJ2-7; 9 bases match TRBD1. The CDR3 covers 15 residues. CDR1 and CDR2 from the germline V gene are SGDLS and YYNGEE. The trim removed 0 bases at V and 6 bases at J, leaving 7 bases unmatched.

The chain uses TRBV2 and TRBJ1-1, with D unresolved. The V and J ends lost 7 bases and 5 bases respectively, with 11 bases between them. Germline V lookup: CDR1 SNHLY, CDR2 FYNNEI. The CDR3 is 12 residues long. The CDR3 protein is CASTPPGTEAFF. In DNA form, the CDR3 reads TGTGCCAGCACCCCGCCGGGAACTGAAGCTTTCTTT.

With regard to this clone: This sample includes further DNA sequences coding for the same CDR3. CDR3 sequence (DNA): TGTGCCAGCAGCGTAGCTACTAGCGAAGGAGAGCAGTACTTC. This gives the protein CASSVATSEGEQYF. The genes are TRBV9 and TRBJ2-7; TRBD2 aligns across 7 bases. The CDR3 has 14 amino acids. Trimming cost V 0 bases and J 7 bases; bases outside gene matches: 7. Germline V gene lookup returns CDR1 SGDLS and CDR2 YYNGEE.

This sequence joins TRBV5-1 and TRBJ2-7; the match to TRBD2 covers 10 bases. The CDR3 has 14 residues. The germline V gene has CDR1 SGHRS and CDR2 YFSETQ. V was clipped by 5 bases and J by 2 bases; unmatched bases: 4. This chain's CDR3 is CASRPLAGAYEQYF. CDR3 DNA: TGCGCCAGCAGGCCCCTAGCGGGGGCCTACGAGCAGTACTTC.

Ten or more counts support this clone. V and J are TRBV6-5 and TRBJ2-7; D is unresolved. The ends were cut back, 1 base at V and 4 bases at J, with 8 bases in the middle. The germline V gene encodes CDR1 MNHEY and CDR2 SVGAGI. The CDR3 contains 13 residues. The chain's CDR3 is CASSYYSGYEQYF. As DNA, the CDR3 is TGTGCCAGCAGTTACTATTCCGGGTACGAGCAGTACTTC.

J is TRBJ2-7 and V is TRBV2; 10 positions match TRBD2. Germline V CDR1 and CDR2: SNHLY, FYNNEI. The junction had 20 bases not matched to a gene; V was cut back by 7 bases and J by 2 bases. The CDR3 runs 19 residues. For the CDR3, the DNA is TGTGCCAGCACCCTTGAGCGAACTAGCGGGATGTATACTACCTACGAGCAGTACTTC. This gives the protein CASTLERTSGMYTTYEQYF.

The count of this clone is one. The chain has TRBV12-5 and TRBJ2-7; D is undetermined. The CDR3 covers 13 residues. V gave up 1 base and J gave up 2 bases, with 6 bases separating them. Looked up from germline, CDR1 is LGHNT and CDR2 is FRNRAP. The CDR3 is CASGLAVTYEQYF. The CDR3 DNA follows: TGTGCTAGTGGTTTGGCCGTTACCTACGAGCAGTACTTC. Variable domain in full (rest from reference TRBV12-5 and TRBJ2-7): DARVTQTPRHKVTEMGQEVTMRCQPILGHNTVFWYRQTMMQGLELLAYFRNRAPLDDSGMPKDRFSAEMPDATLATLKIQPSEPRDSAVYFCASGLAVTYEQYFGPGTRLTVT.

This rearrangement joins TRBV9 to TRBJ2-1, with D tentatively TRBD2 (6 bases). Per the germline V gene, CDR1 is SGDLS and CDR2 is YYNGEE. Trimming took 0 bases from V and 4 from J, leaving 11 bases between them. The CDR3 covers 15 residues. The CDR3 region is CASSVVPSAYNEQFF. DNA of the CDR3: TGTGCCAGCAGCGTAGTTCCTAGCGCTTACAATGAGCAGTTCTTC.

V and J are TRBV7-6 and TRBJ1-3; D might be TRBD1 (6 bases). The CDR3 extends over 15 amino acids. The ends were cut back, 1 base at V and 0 bases at J, with 7 bases in the middle. In germline, CDR1 is SGHVS, CDR2 FNYEAQ. CDR3 region: CASSLDRASGNTIYF. CDR3 bases: TGTGCCAGCAGCTTAGACAGGGCCTCTGGAAACACCATATATTTT. Together with reference TRBV7-6 and TRBJ1-3, the CDR3 gives the full variable domain: GAGVSQSPRYKVTKRGQDVALRCDPISGHVSLYWYRQALGQGPEFLTYFNYEAQQDKSGLPNDRFSAERPEGSISTLTIQRTEQRDSAMYRCASSLDRASGNTIYFGEGSWLTVV.

The chain has TRBV19 and TRBJ2-5, with a weak D call TRBD2 (6 bases). Germline CDR1 reads LNHDA; CDR2 reads SQIVND (reference sequence). V lost 5 bases, J lost 7 bases, and 14 bases lay in between. This CDR3 is built from 13 residues. CDR3 nucleotide sequence: TGTGCCAGTAGTGAAGGGGACTCAGTGACCCAGTACTTC. It translates to CASSEGDSVTQYF.

V usage is TRBV19 and J usage is TRBJ2-1; no firm D call. This CDR3 has 11 amino acids. The germline CDR1 and CDR2 sequences are LNHDA and SQIVND (reference sequence). The germline V and J ends were trimmed by 6 bases and 8 bases, with 8 bases remaining between them. In nucleotides, the CDR3 is TGTGCCAGTAGGGTTACGGATGAGCAGTTCTTC. This gives the protein CASRVTDEQFF. Drawing the rest from reference TRBV19 and TRBJ2-1, the complete variable domain is DGGITQSPKYLFRKEGQNVTLSCEQNLNHDAMYWYRQDPGQGLRLIYYSQIVNDFQKGDIAEGYSVSREKKESFPLTVTSAQKNPTAFYLCASRVTDEQFFGPGTRLTVL.

The gene calls are TRBV7-3 and TRBJ2-7; D is perhaps TRBD1 (5 bases). The CDR3 has 16 amino acids. Deletions cut 5 bases from V and 6 bases from J, with 23 bases between. CDR1 is SGHTA and CDR2 is FQGTGA in the germline V gene. CDR3 nucleotide sequence: TGTGCCAGCAGCCGACCGGCTTCGACAACAGGTGCCGAGCAGTACTTC. Translation gives CASSRPASTTGAEQYF.